Listed below are T cell receptor beta chains from one sample, sequenced in a study of blood T cell repertoires in COVID-19. Clones were read by immunoSEQ multiplex PCR, and TCRdb kept only the in-frame ones, dropping some. The repertoire consists of about 140,000 clones, with roughly four fifths occurring once and the leading ten covering under 9.5%. Material: peripheral blood. These receptor sequences come from a human donor in a cohort sampled during active COVID-19. Each CDR3 is given with its conserved first and last residue. The D gene is left open where the match is weak. Clone size appears in some rows only: once, few, many, or a class for an expanded clone.

size	V	J	D	CDR3	DNA
.	TRBV7-2	TRBJ2-2	TRBD2	CASSYGGAMNTGELFF	TGTGCCAGCAGCTACGGGGGGGCGATGAACACCGGGGAGCTGTTTTTT
.	TRBV5-1	TRBJ2-7	.	CASSLAMTQGSDEQYF	TGCGCCAGCAGCTTGGCTATGACACAGGGAAGCGACGAGCAGTACTTC
.	TRBV6-4	TRBJ1-2	.	CASSDGGAGIDGYTF	TGTGCCAGCAGTGACGGGGGGGCAGGGATCGATGGCTACACCTTC
.	TRBV5-1	TRBJ1-1	.	CASSQGNTEAFF	TGCGCCAGCTCACAGGGGAACACTGAAGCTTTCTTT
.	TRBV28	TRBJ1-4	.	CASSGPTNEKLFF	TGTGCCAGCAGCGGTCCAACTAATGAAAAACTGTTTTTT
.	TRBV4-1	TRBJ2-5	TRBD2	CASSQEPLAGGQVQYF	TGCGCCAGCAGCCAAGAACCACTAGCGGGGGGCCAGGTCCAGTACTTC
.	TRBV29-1	TRBJ1-3	.	CSVETYGRGPGNTIYF	TGCAGCGTTGAAACGTATGGCAGGGGACCTGGAAACACCATATATTTT
.	TRBV5-1	TRBJ2-3	TRBD1	CASSFLGQGAIDTQYF	TGCGCCAGCAGCTTTTTGGGACAGGGGGCTATAGATACGCAGTATTTT
once	TRBV14	TRBJ2-2	.	CASSQEAWSTGELFF	TGTGCCAGCAGCCAAGAAGCGTGGAGCACCGGGGAGCTGTTTTTT
.	TRBV19	TRBJ1-5	TRBD1	CASARGQGDQPQHF	TGTGCCAGTGCGCGCGGCCAGGGGGATCAGCCCCAGCATTTT
.	TRBV5-6	TRBJ2-3	TRBD2	CASSLAGSSGGSSTDTQYF	TGTGCCAGCAGCTTGGCCGGGTCTAGCGGGGGGTCTAGCACAGATACGCAGTATTTT
.	TRBV20-1	TRBJ2-7	TRBD2	CSASGTTRYEQYF	TGCAGTGCTAGTGGGACTACACGATACGAGCAGTACTTC
few	TRBV7-2	TRBJ2-1	.	CASSPPKEDEQFF	TGTGCCAGCAGTCCCCCAAAGGAGGATGAGCAGTTCTTC
.	TRBV9	TRBJ2-6	.	CASSTYRSSGANVLTF	TGTGCCAGCAGCACTTACAGGAGCTCTGGGGCCAACGTCCTGACTTTC
.	TRBV28	TRBJ1-2	TRBD1	CAGGTGRGYTF	TGTGCCGGAGGGACAGGCCGGGGCTACACCTTC
.	TRBV11-3	TRBJ2-7	TRBD1	CASSFGQGNYEQYF	TGTGCCAGCAGCTTCGGACAGGGAAACTACGAGCAGTACTTC
.	TRBV5-1	TRBJ2-1	TRBD1	CASSLGLTGGPNEQFF	TGCGCCAGCAGCTTGGGTCTGACAGGGGGTCCCAATGAGCAGTTCTTC
.	TRBV4-2	TRBJ2-7	TRBD2	CASSQASGGYEQYF	TGTGCCAGCAGCCAAGCTAGCGGGGGATACGAGCAGTACTTC
.	TRBV9	TRBJ2-3	.	CASRMSGSRTDTQYF	TGTGCCAGCAGGATGTCGGGGTCTCGCACAGATACGCAGTATTTT
few	TRBV7-9	TRBJ1-6	.	CASSFVQGPSYNSPLHF	TGTGCCAGCAGCTTCGTCCAGGGCCCCTCCTATAATTCACCCCTCCACTTT
few	TRBV2	TRBJ2-7	TRBD2	CASRRGLAETYEQYF	TGTGCCAGCAGGAGGGGACTAGCGGAGACCTACGAGCAGTACTTC
.	TRBV11-2	TRBJ2-5	.	CASSTRVGAGRETQYF	TGTGCCAGCAGCACCAGGGTCGGTGCGGGGAGGGAGACCCAGTACTTC
.	TRBV4-2	TRBJ2-5	TRBD2	CASSQETKGGGASETQYF	TGTGCCAGCAGCCAAGAAACGAAGGGCGGGGGGGCTAGTGAGACCCAGTACTTC
.	TRBV7-3	TRBJ1-6	TRBD1	CASSPGQGTPLHF	TGTGCCAGCAGCCCGGGACAGGGGACACCCCTCCACTTT
.	TRBV9	TRBJ2-7	TRBD2	CASSPGRGAGGPYEQYF	TGTGCCAGCAGCCCGGGCAGAGGAGCGGGGGGCCCCTACGAGCAGTACTTC
once	TRBV12-3/TRBV12-4	TRBJ2-7	TRBD1	CASSFPGGKQYF	TGTGCCAGCAGTTTTCCAGGGGGCAAGCAGTACTTC
.	TRBV2	TRBJ2-2	.	CASSAGTKNTGELFF	TGTGCCAGCAGCGCCGGGACAAAGAACACCGGGGAGCTGTTTTTT
.	TRBV6-1	TRBJ1-6	TRBD1	CASSEGGRGDSPLHF	TGTGCCAGCAGTGAAGGTGGCAGGGGGGATTCACCCCTCCACTTT
few	TRBV25-1	TRBJ2-1	.	CASSAHGGGGEQFF	TGTGCCAGCAGTGCCCACGGAGGGGGCGGTGAGCAGTTCTTC
.	TRBV7-2	TRBJ2-7	TRBD2	CASSPSGGSYEQYF	TGTGCCAGCAGTCCTAGCGGGGGTTCCTACGAGCAGTACTTC
.	TRBV29-1	TRBJ1-6	TRBD1	CSVRTGNYNSPLHF	TGCAGCGTACGGACAGGAAATTATAATTCACCCCTCCACTTT
.	TRBV5-1	TRBJ2-4	.	CASSLDSLAKNIQYF	TGCGCCAGCAGCTTGGACTCACTAGCCAAAAACATTCAGTACTTC
.	TRBV5-1	TRBJ2-5	.	CASSLVDQQAETQYF	TGCGCCAGCAGCTTGGTGGATCAACAGGCAGAGACCCAGTACTTC
.	TRBV3-1/TRBV3-2	TRBJ2-1	TRBD2	CASSPSPGGASNEQFF	TGTGCCAGCAGCCCGTCCCCGGGGGGGGCGTCTAATGAGCAGTTCTTC
once	TRBV2	TRBJ1-2	TRBD1	CARQTGGYGYTF	TGTGCCCGACAGACAGGGGGCTATGGCTACACCTTC
.	TRBV6-6	TRBJ2-2	.	CASSSPGLRNTGELFF	TGTGCCAGCAGTTCGCCAGGCCTGAGGAACACCGGGGAGCTGTTTTTT
once	TRBV29-1	TRBJ2-5	TRBD2	CSVERTSQKTQYF	TGCAGCGTTGAGAGGACTAGTCAAAAGACCCAGTACTTC
.	TRBV29-1	TRBJ2-7	TRBD1	CSVDSGDRGPSYEQYF	TGCAGCGTTGACAGCGGTGACAGGGGACCCTCCTACGAGCAGTACTTC
.	TRBV5-1	TRBJ2-7	.	CASSLSSGSYEQYF	TGCGCCAGCAGCTTGAGTTCAGGGTCCTACGAGCAGTACTTC
.	TRBV5-1	TRBJ1-1	.	CASSFQRGAMNTEAFF	TGCGCCAGCAGCTTTCAAAGGGGTGCCATGAACACTGAAGCTTTCTTT
.	TRBV28	TRBJ2-2	TRBD1	CASIVAGDRGRSGELFF	TGTGCCAGCATAGTGGCTGGGGACAGGGGGCGATCCGGGGAGCTGTTTTTT
.	TRBV7-9	TRBJ1-1	TRBD1	CASSLGQGYPEAFF	TGTGCCAGCAGCTTAGGACAGGGTTATCCTGAAGCTTTCTTT
few	TRBV3-1/TRBV3-2	TRBJ1-2	.	CASSHPGTPGLNYGYTF	TGTGCCAGCAGCCACCCCGGGACACCGGGCCTTAACTATGGCTACACCTTC
.	TRBV3-1/TRBV3-2	TRBJ2-3	.	CASSQVAFYTDTQYF	TGTGCCAGCAGCCAAGTAGCGTTTTACACAGATACGCAGTATTTT
.	TRBV12-3/TRBV12-4	TRBJ2-5	.	CASMLAGKETQYF	TGTGCCAGCATGCTTGCAGGGAAAGAGACCCAGTACTTC
.	TRBV19	TRBJ1-4	TRBD1	CASRQGAANEKLFF	TGTGCCAGTCGACAGGGGGCGGCTAATGAAAAACTGTTTTTT
.	TRBV19	TRBJ1-2	.	CASNQDVWPYTF	TGTGCCAGTAACCAAGATGTGTGGCCCTACACCTTC
.	TRBV7-8	TRBJ2-3	TRBD2	CASSFSGTSGGGTDTQYF	TGTGCCAGCAGCTTTTCCGGGACTAGCGGGGGGGGCACAGATACGCAGTATTTT
.	TRBV4-1	TRBJ2-5	TRBD2	CASSHGLAGGTQYF	TGCGCCAGCAGCCATGGACTAGCGGGGGGGACCCAGTACTTC
.	TRBV4-1	TRBJ2-7	.	CASSQPTGITYEQYF	TGCGCCAGCAGCCAACCCACAGGGATCACCTACGAGCAGTACTTC
.	TRBV11-3	TRBJ2-1	TRBD2	CASSPGSGGSYNEQFF	TGTGCCAGCAGCCCCGGAAGCGGGGGATCCTACAATGAGCAGTTCTTC
.	TRBV7-8	TRBJ1-6	TRBD1	CASSSGTGYSPLHF	TGTGCCAGCAGTTCCGGGACAGGGTATTCACCCCTCCACTTT
.	TRBV4-1	TRBJ1-2	TRBD1	CASSQTGGYGYTF	TGCGCCAGCAGCCAGACAGGGGGATATGGCTACACCTTC
.	TRBV3-1/TRBV3-2	TRBJ2-3	TRBD2	CASSQDGLAGGRDTQYF	TGTGCCAGCAGCCAAGATGGACTAGCGGGGGGACGAGATACGCAGTATTTT
few	TRBV3-1/TRBV3-2	TRBJ2-6	.	CASSQDRDGYARANVLTF	TGTGCCAGCAGCCAAGATCGAGACGGGTATGCTCGGGCCAACGTCCTGACTTTC
.	TRBV28	TRBJ2-7	TRBD2	CASSNVLAGGTYEQYF	TGTGCCAGCAGCAATGTACTAGCGGGGGGGACCTACGAGCAGTACTTC
.	TRBV18	TRBJ1-2	.	CASSPTTGKGYGYTF	TGTGCCAGCTCACCAACAACAGGAAAAGGCTATGGCTACACCTTC
.	TRBV6-6	TRBJ1-2	TRBD1	CASQGAEYGYTF	TGTGCCAGCCAGGGGGCAGAATATGGCTACACCTTC
.	TRBV19	TRBJ1-3	TRBD1	CASSTGTGGGNTIYF	TGTGCCAGTAGTACCGGTACAGGGGGCGGAAACACCATATATTTT